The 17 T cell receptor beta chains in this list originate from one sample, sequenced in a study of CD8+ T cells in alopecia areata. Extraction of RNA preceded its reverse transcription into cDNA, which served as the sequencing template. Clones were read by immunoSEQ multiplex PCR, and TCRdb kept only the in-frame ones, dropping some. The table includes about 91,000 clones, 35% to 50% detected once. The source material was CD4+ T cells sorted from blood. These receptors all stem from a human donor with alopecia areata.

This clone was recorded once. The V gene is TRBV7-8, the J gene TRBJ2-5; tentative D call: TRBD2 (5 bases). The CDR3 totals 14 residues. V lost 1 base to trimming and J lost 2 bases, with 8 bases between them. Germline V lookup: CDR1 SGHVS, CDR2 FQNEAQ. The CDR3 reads CASSLVRGQETQYF. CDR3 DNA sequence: TGTGCCAGCAGCTTAGTTCGGGGACAAGAGACCCAGTACTTC.

DNA of the CDR3: TGTGCCAGCAGCCCTGAAAACACCGGGGAGCTGTTTTTT. It codes for CASSPENTGELFF. This chain links TRBV7-9 with TRBJ2-2; D not resolved. This CDR3 has 13 amino acids. Germline V gene sequence: CDR1 SEHNR, CDR2 FQNEAQ (reference sequence). V lost 5 bases and J 2 bases, leaving 6 bases between the germline ends.

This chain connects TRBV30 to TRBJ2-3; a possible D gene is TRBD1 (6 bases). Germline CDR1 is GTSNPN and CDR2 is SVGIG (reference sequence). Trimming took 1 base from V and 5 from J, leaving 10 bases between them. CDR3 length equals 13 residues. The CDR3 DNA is TGTGCCTGGAGTGGGGGGCTCGGAGATACGCAGTATTTT. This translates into CAWSGGLGDTQYF. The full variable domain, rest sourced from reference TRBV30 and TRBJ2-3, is SQTIHQWPATLVQPVGSPLSLECTVEGTSNPNLYWYRQAAGRGLQLLFYSVGIGQISSEVPQNLSASRPQDRQFILSSKKLLLSDSGFYLCAWSGGLGDTQYFGPGTRLTVL.

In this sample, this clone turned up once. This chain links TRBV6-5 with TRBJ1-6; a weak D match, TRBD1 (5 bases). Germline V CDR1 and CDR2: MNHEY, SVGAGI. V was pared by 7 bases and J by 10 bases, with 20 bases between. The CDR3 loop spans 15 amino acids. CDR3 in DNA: TGTGCCAGCACCCTACGTAGGGGTTTAGGGTCACCCCTCCACTTT. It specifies CASTLRRGLGSPLHF.

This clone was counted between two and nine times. CDR3 region: CASRTWGARGDTQYF. CDR3 coding DNA: TGTGCCAGCAGGACCTGGGGGGCCAGGGGAGATACGCAGTATTTT. The chain recombines TRBV11-2 with TRBJ2-3; perhaps D is TRBD1 or TRBD2 (6 bases each). CDR3 length: 15 residues. Germline loops: CDR1 SGHAT, CDR2 FQNNGV. The V gene lost 6 bases and the J gene lost 5 bases, with 18 bases spanning the gap.

CDR3 nucleotides: TGTGCCAGCAGCTTAGGAGGACAGATAGAGACCCAGTACTTC. Encoded protein: CASSLGGQIETQYF. The V and J genes are TRBV7-9 and TRBJ2-5, with D possibly matching TRBD1 (6 bases). The germline V gene has CDR1 SEHNR and CDR2 FQNEAQ (reference sequence). This CDR3 is built from 14 residues. Trimming removed 1 base from V and 4 bases from J, with 10 bases in between.

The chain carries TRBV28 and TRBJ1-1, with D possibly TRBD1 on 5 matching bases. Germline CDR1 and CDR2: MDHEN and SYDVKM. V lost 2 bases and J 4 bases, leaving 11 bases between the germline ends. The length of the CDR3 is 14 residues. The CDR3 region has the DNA TGTGCCAGCAGTTTAGTACAGGAGGGCACTGAAGCTTTCTTT. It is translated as CASSLVQEGTEAFF.

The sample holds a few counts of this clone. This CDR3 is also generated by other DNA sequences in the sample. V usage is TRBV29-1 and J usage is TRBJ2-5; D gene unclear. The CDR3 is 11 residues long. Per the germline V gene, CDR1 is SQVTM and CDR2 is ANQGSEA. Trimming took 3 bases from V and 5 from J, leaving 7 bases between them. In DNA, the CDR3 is TGCAGCGTTGAGCGCGGTGAGACCCAGTACTTC. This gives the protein CSVERGETQYF. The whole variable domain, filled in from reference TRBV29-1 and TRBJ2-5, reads SAVISQKPSRDICQRGTSLTIQCQVDSQVTMMFWYRQQPGQSLTLIATANQGSEATYESGFVIDKFPISRPNLTFSTLTVSNMSPEDSSIYLCSVERGETQYFGPGTRLLVL.

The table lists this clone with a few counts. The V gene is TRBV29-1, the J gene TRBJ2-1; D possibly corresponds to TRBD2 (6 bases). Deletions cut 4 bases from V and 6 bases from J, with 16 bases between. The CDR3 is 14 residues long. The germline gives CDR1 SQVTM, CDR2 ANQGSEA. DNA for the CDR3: TGCAGCGTTGGGGCCGGGCCTAGCGCCAATGAGCAGTTCTTC. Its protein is CSVGAGPSANEQFF.

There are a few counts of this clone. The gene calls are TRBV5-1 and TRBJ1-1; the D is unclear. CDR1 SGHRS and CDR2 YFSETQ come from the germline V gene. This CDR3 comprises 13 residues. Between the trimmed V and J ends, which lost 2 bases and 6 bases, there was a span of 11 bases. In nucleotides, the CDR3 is TGCGCCAGCAGCTTCCTTCAGGACGCTGAAGCTTTCTTT. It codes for CASSFLQDAEAFF. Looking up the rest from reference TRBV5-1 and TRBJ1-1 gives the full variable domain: KAGVTQTPRYLIKTRGQQVTLSCSPISGHRSVSWYQQTPGQGLQFLFEYFSETQRNKGNFPGRFSGRQFSNSRSEMNVSTLELGDSALYLCASSFLQDAEAFFGQGTRLTVV.

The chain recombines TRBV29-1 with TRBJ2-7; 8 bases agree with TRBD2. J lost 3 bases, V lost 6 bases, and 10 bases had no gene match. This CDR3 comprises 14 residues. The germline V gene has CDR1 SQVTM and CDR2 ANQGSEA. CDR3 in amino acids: CSVETSGVIYEQYF. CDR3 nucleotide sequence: TGCAGCGTAGAAACTAGCGGAGTTATCTACGAGCAGTACTTC.

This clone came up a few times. The CDR3 DNA is TGTGCCAGCAGCTCCCTAGCGGGAATGAATTTCGAGGAGCAGTTCTTC. Protein product: CASSSLAGMNFEEQFF. The V and J genes are TRBV7-2 and TRBJ2-1; 9 nucleotides agree with TRBD2. Trimming cost V 4 bases and J 10 bases; bases outside gene matches: 14. Germline values: CDR1 SGHTA, CDR2 FQGNSA. The CDR3 covers 16 residues. Full variable domain (remainder filled in from reference TRBV7-2 and TRBJ2-1): GAGVSQSPSNKVTEKGKDVELRCDPISGHTALYWYRQSLGQGLEFLIYFQGNSAPDKSGLPSDRFSAERTGGSVSTLTIQRTQQEDSAVYLCASSSLAGMNFEEQFFGPGTRLTVL.

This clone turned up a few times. The CDR3 DNA reads TGTGCCAGCAGCCGCGGGGGGGGTGGTATGAATGAGCAGTTCTTC. Protein product: CASSRGGGGMNEQFF. This rearrangement joins TRBV28 to TRBJ2-1, with TRBD2 matching over 9 bases. J gave up 7 bases and V 6 bases, and 10 bases lay outside the gene matches. The CDR3 covers 15 residues. Per germline, CDR1 MDHEN and CDR2 SYDVKM.

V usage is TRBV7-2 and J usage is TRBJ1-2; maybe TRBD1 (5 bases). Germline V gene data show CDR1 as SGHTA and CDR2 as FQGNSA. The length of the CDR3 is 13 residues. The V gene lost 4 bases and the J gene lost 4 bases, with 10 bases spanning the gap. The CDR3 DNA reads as TGTGCCAGCAGCTCCGACAGAGGCTATGGCTACACCTTC. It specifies CASSSDRGYGYTF.

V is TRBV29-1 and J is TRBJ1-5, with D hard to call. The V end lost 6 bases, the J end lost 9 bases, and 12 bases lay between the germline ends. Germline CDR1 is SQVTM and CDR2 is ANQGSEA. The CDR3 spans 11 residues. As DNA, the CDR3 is TGCAGCGTGTCGGATGCAGGGCCCCAGCATTTT. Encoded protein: CSVSDAGPQHF.

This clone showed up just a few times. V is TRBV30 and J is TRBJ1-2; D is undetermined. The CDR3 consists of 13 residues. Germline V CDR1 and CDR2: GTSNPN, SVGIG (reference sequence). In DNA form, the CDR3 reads TGTGTATCCCTGGCGGACCAAAACTATGGCTACACCTTC. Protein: CVSLADQNYGYTF.

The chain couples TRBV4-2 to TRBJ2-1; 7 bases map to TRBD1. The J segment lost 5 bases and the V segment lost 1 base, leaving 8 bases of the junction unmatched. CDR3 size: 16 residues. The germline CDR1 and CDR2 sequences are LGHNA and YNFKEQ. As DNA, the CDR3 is TGTGCCAGCAGCCAAGTCGGAGGACAGGACGACAATGAGCAGTTCTTC. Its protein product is CASSQVGGQDDNEQFF.